This T cell receptor beta chain came from a study of Tregs in tolerant kidney transplant recipients. In germline, CDR1 is SNHLY, CDR2 FYNNEI. The CDR3 has 15 residues. The V end was cut by 5 bases, the J end by 8 bases, with 16 bases between. Some clones are missing from TCRdb's copy, which holds only in-frame ones; the method was immunoSEQ multiplex PCR. Here the sample table reports about 10,000 clones. To note about this clone: The read finishes 3 residues shy of the CDR3 end, and the germline J gene is used to complete it.

Mixed chimerism was transient after nonmyeloablative marrow transplants from related graft donors. Thawed PBMCs were FACS-sorted into unstimulated CD4+CD25+CD127- regulatory T cells, CD4+CD25- non-regulatory cells, CD4 and CD8 cells. The clonotype was recovered from a human patient who received a combined kidney and bone marrow transplant. Some T cells may be graft donor cells. Sequencing used CD8+ T cells from blood (PBMCs), obtained 24 months after the transplant. The V call is TRBV2, the J call TRBJ1-6, with D unclear. The CDR3 here is CASSPGELLYSPLHF. CDR3 DNA, as far as it was read: TGTGCCAGCAGTCCCGGGGAACTCCTCTATTCACCC.